Sequencing of this TCR beta chain was carried out in a study of cytomegalovirus exposure and HLA in healthy donors. TCRdb keeps only in-frame clones here, not all; method: immunoSEQ multiplex PCR. This table holds a few hundred thousand clones, 90% found once. In the case of this clone: What it recognizes is unknown.

The V end was cut by 5 bases, the J end by 10 bases, with 24 bases between. From germline, CDR1 is MDHEN and CDR2 SYDVKM. This CDR3 has 16 residues. These donors were members of the approximately 120-subject validation cohort, a group separate from the roughly 670-subject first cohort. Study observations and caveats: Some TCR beta chains (more than 150 of them) were listed as cytomegalovirus-associated.

The source of this sequence is a woman aged 30 to 39 in good health and CMV-seronegative. The sequenced sample was PBMCs. V gene TRBV28 combines with J gene TRBJ1-5; no reliable D call. In nucleotides, the CDR3 is TGTGCCAGCAGTGACCCCGTTAGAGACCCTCGTCGACCCCAGCATTTT. It is translated as CASSDPVRDPRRPQHF.